Shown below are 18 T cell receptor beta chains from a single sample sequenced in a study of identical twins. One entry per CDR3 protein results from TCRdb running MiXCR on the 5' RACE reads. The top ten clones hold 13% of a sample with hundreds of thousands of distinct CDR3 sequences, about 20% of them seen once. The same sample was also used in a study of T cells expressing NK-cell markers.

The material sequenced was PBMCs. The receptors were sampled from a woman between 18 and 29 years old in good health.

This clonotype was seen ten or more times. The junction shows a germline mismatch at one end, possibly a read error. V is TRBV5-1 and J is TRBJ1-4; D unclear. This CDR3 has 13 amino acids. The germline CDR1 and CDR2 sequences are SGHRS and YFSETQ. The CDR3 loop is CASSLVRGEKLFF. The DNA for the CDR3 is TGTGCCAGCAGCTTGGTGAGAGGGGAAAAACTGTTTTTT.

This clonotype was observed a handful of times. The gene calls are TRBV7-9 and TRBJ2-5, with D possibly being TRBD1 (5 bases). The V end was cut by 6 bases, the J end by 5 bases, with 16 bases between. CDR1 and CDR2 (germline): SEHNR, FQNEAQ (reference sequence). The CDR3 length is 14 residues. CDR3 loop: CASSRGKPGETQYF. The CDR3 bases are TGTGCCAGCAGTAGGGGAAAGCCCGGGGAGACCCAGTACTTC.

This chain joins TRBV5-5 and TRBJ2-1; 8 positions match TRBD2. Germline V CDR1 and CDR2: SGHKS, YYEKEE (reference sequence). The CDR3 has 15 amino acids. V was pared by 4 bases and J by 3 bases, with 6 bases of the junction left unmatched. Written as DNA, the CDR3 is TGTGCCAGCAGCCCACTAGCGGACTACTACAATGAGCAGTTCTTC. Translating gives CASSPLADYYNEQFF.

This clonotype was found a few times. This chain uses TRBV6-1 with TRBJ1-5; D is ambiguous. CDR3 length: 14 amino acids. Trimming left V 10 bases short and J 7 bases short, with 20 bases between. Looked up from germline, CDR1 is MNHNS and CDR2 is SASEGT. Here the CDR3 DNA reads TGTGCCACCGCATTTATCCGTGGCGGGCAGCCCCAGCATTTT. Its translation: CATAFIRGGQPQHF.

This clonotype was detected only a few times. V usage is TRBV27 and J usage is TRBJ2-1; 7 bases are shared with TRBD1. Trimming took 6 bases from V and 3 from J; bases not matched to a gene: 14. The CDR3 runs 17 residues. The germline gives CDR1 MNHEY, CDR2 SMNVEV (reference sequence). The CDR3 DNA reads as TGTGCCAGCAGCCCTTTTGGACAGGCCCCTTTCTACAATGAGCAGTTCTTC. This codes for CASSPFGQAPFYNEQFF.

This chain uses TRBV5-1 with TRBJ2-7; 10 nucleotides agree with TRBD2. Trimming took 4 bases from V and 2 from J; bases not matched to a gene: 3. The CDR3 loop spans 14 amino acids. The germline V gene has CDR1 SGHRS and CDR2 YFSETQ. The CDR3 sequence is CASSNTSGTYEQYF. DNA for the CDR3: TGCGCCAGCAGCAATACTAGCGGGACCTACGAGCAGTACTTC.

This clonotype was counted only a few times. The J gene is TRBJ2-2, the V gene TRBV9; TRBD2 matches 8 bases. J gave up 4 bases and V 0 bases, and 2 bases lay outside the gene matches. Germline CDR1 and CDR2: SGDLS and YYNGEE. The CDR3 is 15 amino acids. CDR3 residues: CASSVASGGTGELFF. In DNA form, the CDR3 reads TGTGCCAGCAGCGTAGCGAGCGGGGGCACCGGGGAGCTGTTTTTT. Variable domain in full (rest from reference TRBV9 and TRBJ2-2): DSGVTQTPKHLITATGQRVTLRCSPRSGDLSVYWYQQSLDQGLQFLIQYYNGEERAKGNILERFSAQQFPDLHSELNLSSLELGDSALYFCASSVASGGTGELFFGEGSRLTVL.

A few counts support this clonotype. The genes are TRBV6-2 or TRBV6-3 and TRBJ2-3, with 10 bases fitting TRBD1. V lost 6 bases and J lost 4; bases outside the gene matches: 1. Germline V gene sequence: CDR1 MNHEY, CDR2 SVGEGT. CDR3 length: 13 residues. The CDR3 loop is CASRDRGPDTQYF. The DNA for the CDR3 is TGTGCCAGCAGAGACAGGGGGCCAGATACGCAGTATTTT.

J is TRBJ2-2 and V is TRBV3-1; unclear D gene. The CDR3 has 14 amino acids. Germline-derived CDR1 and CDR2 are LGHDT and YNNKEL (reference sequence). V lost 4 bases and J lost 6, with 12 bases in between. The CDR3 protein is CASSRIGSAGELFF. The CDR3 DNA is TGTGCCAGCAGCCGTATCGGGTCGGCCGGGGAGCTGTTTTTT.

This clonotype was picked up a small number of times. The chain uses TRBV7-2 and TRBJ1-1; D not certain. This CDR3 comprises 13 residues. Trimming removed 5 bases at V and 4 bases at J, with 11 bases between. Germline V CDR1 and CDR2: SGHTA, FQGNSA. The CDR3 region is CASSPTRGTEAFF. The DNA of the CDR3 is TGTGCCAGCAGCCCTACTCGAGGCACTGAAGCTTTCTTT.

V and J are TRBV7-7 and TRBJ2-2; maybe TRBD2 (5 bases). This CDR3 region has 16 residues. V shed 2 bases and J shed 7 bases, with 17 bases lying between them. Germline V gene data show CDR1 as SSHAT and CDR2 as FNYEAQ (reference sequence). The CDR3 DNA sequence: TGTGCCAGCAGCTTATTCGACCGGTCGGGGAACGGGGAGCTGTTTTTT. This translates into CASSLFDRSGNGELFF.

V gene TRBV4-3 combines with J gene TRBJ2-2; 8 bases align to TRBD2. J was trimmed by 5 bases and V by 0 bases; bases with no gene match: 5. Per germline, CDR1 LGHNA and CDR2 YSLEER. The CDR3 totals 16 residues. The CDR3 DNA is TGCGCCAGCAGCCAAGACCTAGCGGGCAGGACCGGGGAGCTGTTTTTT. Amino acid sequence: CASSQDLAGRTGELFF.

This clonotype was seen only a few times. The chain links TRBV20-1 to TRBJ2-3; 9 bases are shared with TRBD2. CDR1 is DFQATT and CDR2 is SNEGSKA in the germline V gene (reference sequence). The trim removed 0 bases at V and 2 bases at J, leaving 3 bases unmatched. The CDR3 contains 15 residues. The chain's CDR3 is CSARDRLADTDTQYF. CDR3 in DNA: TGCAGTGCTAGAGATCGACTAGCGGACACAGATACGCAGTATTTT.

The chain uses TRBV20-1 and TRBJ2-5; 10 nucleotides align to TRBD2. The CDR3 consists of 14 residues. V lost 6 bases to trimming and J lost 5 bases; unmatched junction nucleotides: 9. Per germline, CDR1 DFQATT and CDR2 SNEGSKA (reference sequence). CDR3 amino acids: CSAHLAGVEETQYF. DNA of the CDR3: TGCAGTGCCCATCTAGCGGGAGTAGAGGAGACCCAGTACTTC.

This clonotype appeared a few times. The J gene is TRBJ2-1, the V gene TRBV20-1, with 7 bases fitting TRBD2. CDR3 length equals 13 residues. The trim removed 3 bases at V and 15 bases at J, leaving 14 bases unmatched. Germline CDR1 and CDR2: DFQATT and SNEGSKA (reference sequence). The CDR3 region has the DNA TGCAGTGCTAGTGGGCCTTCTAGCGGTCCTCGGTTCTTC. Translated, it gives CSASGPSSGPRFF.

This clonotype showed up just a few times. V and J are TRBV6-2 or TRBV6-3 and TRBJ2-7; D is perhaps TRBD2 (5 bases). Trimming cost V 10 bases and J 7 bases, with 20 bases left between them. Per the germline V gene, CDR1 is MNHEY and CDR2 is SVGEGT. There are 13 residues in the CDR3. The CDR3 bases are TGTGCCACATCGGACTTTCCGACGGGGGAGCAGTACTTC. Translating it yields CATSDFPTGEQYF.

This clonotype has only a few counts. The chain couples TRBV20-1 to TRBJ2-5; maybe TRBD1 (5 bases). This CDR3 has 13 residues. Trimming took off 1 base at V and 9 bases at J, with 15 bases between the two ends. CDR1 is DFQATT and CDR2 is SNEGSKA in the germline V gene (reference sequence). CDR3 coding DNA: TGCAGTGCTAGAGTAGGGGTTAGGTCGGCCCAGTACTTC. Translated, it gives CSARVGVRSAQYF.

The gene calls are TRBV7-9 and TRBJ1-1, with D maybe TRBD1 (6 bases). The germline gives CDR1 SEHNR, CDR2 FQNEAQ (reference sequence). The CDR3 contains 11 residues. Trimming cost V 5 bases and J 6 bases, with 7 bases left between them. The CDR3 coding sequence is TGTGCCAGCAGCCGGGGGCCTGAAGCTTTCTTT. Translated, it gives CASSRGPEAFF.